Listed below are T cell receptor beta chains from one sample, sequenced in a study of CD8 T cells in ankylosing spondylitis. TCRdb ran MiXCR on the 5' RACE reads and lists one entry per CDR3 protein. The profile shows under 150,000 distinct CDR3 sequences, roughly an eighth of them singletons. The sample comprised blood, either unsorted or a sorted T cell fraction (not recorded which). The receptors here all came from a female donor with ankylosing spondylitis or in good health (not recorded which). Each CDR3 is given with its conserved first and last residue. A D gene is named only where the DNA matches it firmly. Clone size is given for some rows only: seen once, a few or many times, or a class if the clone is expanded.

clone_size	v_call	j_call	d_call	cdr3_aa	cdr3_nt
few	TRBV7-2	TRBJ1-2	TRBD1	CASSLSGDRNYGYTF	TGTGCCAGCAGCTTGTCGGGGGACAGAAACTATGGCTACACCTTC
few	TRBV28	TRBJ2-1	TRBD1	CASQRDRGTNEQFF	TGTGCCAGTCAACGGGACAGGGGTACGAATGAGCAGTTCTTC
few	TRBV7-3	TRBJ2-3	TRBD2	CASSPGLGGTDTQYF	TGTGCCAGCAGCCCCGGACTAGGGGGCACAGATACGCAGTATTTT
-	TRBV29-1	TRBJ1-1	TRBD1	CSAMTGMNTEAFF	TGCAGCGCCATGACAGGGATGAACACTGAAGCTTTCTTT
few	TRBV5-4	TRBJ2-3	TRBD1	CASSPGTVSTDTQYF	TGTGCCAGCAGCCCAGGGACAGTAAGCACAGATACGCAGTATTTT
few	TRBV19	TRBJ1-6	TRBD1	CASMSGQVYSPLHF	TGTGCCAGTATGTCCGGACAGGTATATTCACCCCTCCACTTT
many	TRBV5-1	TRBJ2-7	TRBD2	CASSLEGGYYYEQYF	TGCGCCAGCAGCTTGGAGGGAGGGTATTACTACGAGCAGTACTTC
-	TRBV5-1	TRBJ2-1	-	CASSLVSNNEQFF	TGCGCCAGCAGCTTGGTCAGCAACAATGAGCAGTTCTTC
-	TRBV5-1	TRBJ2-3	-	CASNLVGTGKADTQYF	TGCGCCAGCAACTTGGTAGGGACCGGGAAGGCAGATACGCAGTATTTT
many	TRBV18	TRBJ1-1	-	CASSPLRGDGTEAFF	TGTGCCAGCTCACCACTTAGGGGCGACGGCACTGAAGCTTTCTTT
few	TRBV6-1	TRBJ1-1	TRBD1	CASGRGLRTEAFF	TGTGCCAGCGGGAGGGGGCTGAGAACTGAAGCTTTCTTT
many	TRBV7-8	TRBJ2-1	TRBD2	CASSLEAGGPHEQFF	TGTGCCAGCAGCTTAGAAGCGGGAGGGCCCCACGAGCAGTTCTTC
few	TRBV6-1	TRBJ2-3	TRBD2	CASSKEVWRGGDTQYF	TGTGCCAGCAGTAAGGAGGTTTGGCGGGGGGGAGATACGCAGTATTTT
many	TRBV6-6	TRBJ1-1	TRBD1	CASRITGDTEAFF	TGTGCCAGCAGGATTACAGGGGACACTGAAGCTTTCTTT
few	TRBV2	TRBJ2-2	-	CASSESRVQVSGELFF	TGTGCCAGCAGTGAGAGTAGGGTCCAGGTATCCGGGGAGCTGTTTTTT
many	TRBV20-1	TRBJ2-7	-	CSAFGSAEQYF	TGCAGTGCTTTCGGATCCGCGGAGCAGTACTTC
-	TRBV7-2	TRBJ2-5	TRBD2	CASSSTGDYLETQYF	TGTGCCAGCAGCTCCACGGGGGACTACCTAGAGACCCAGTACTTC
few	TRBV9	TRBJ2-1	-	CASSVDHSGNEQFF	TGTGCCAGCAGCGTAGATCATAGTGGCAATGAGCAGTTCTTC
many	TRBV7-9	TRBJ1-6	-	CASSYAGMDNSPLHF	TGTGCCAGCAGCTATGCGGGGATGGATAATTCACCCCTCCACTTT
many	TRBV11-1	TRBJ2-2	TRBD2	CASSSGTTNTGELFF	TGTGCCAGCAGCTCCGGGACTACGAACACCGGGGAGCTGTTTTTT
few	TRBV6-1	TRBJ2-7	TRBD2	CASTPLGLAGAIIGEQYF	TGTGCCAGCACCCCCTTAGGACTAGCGGGTGCTATAATCGGCGAGCAGTACTTC
many	TRBV20-1	TRBJ2-7	-	CSASTVHRSEQYF	TGCAGTGCTAGCACGGTACATAGGTCCGAGCAGTACTTC
few	TRBV7-9	TRBJ2-3	-	CASSTPGGQSTDTQYF	TGTGCCAGCAGCACCCCCGGGGGCCAAAGCACAGATACGCAGTATTTT
many	TRBV5-1	TRBJ2-7	TRBD1	CASSPLGTGAYEQYF	TGCGCCAGCAGCCCACTCGGGACAGGGGCCTACGAGCAGTACTTC
few	TRBV7-2	TRBJ2-3	TRBD2	CASSLSGLRTDTQYF	TGTGCCAGCAGCCTTAGCGGGTTGCGCACAGATACGCAGTATTTT